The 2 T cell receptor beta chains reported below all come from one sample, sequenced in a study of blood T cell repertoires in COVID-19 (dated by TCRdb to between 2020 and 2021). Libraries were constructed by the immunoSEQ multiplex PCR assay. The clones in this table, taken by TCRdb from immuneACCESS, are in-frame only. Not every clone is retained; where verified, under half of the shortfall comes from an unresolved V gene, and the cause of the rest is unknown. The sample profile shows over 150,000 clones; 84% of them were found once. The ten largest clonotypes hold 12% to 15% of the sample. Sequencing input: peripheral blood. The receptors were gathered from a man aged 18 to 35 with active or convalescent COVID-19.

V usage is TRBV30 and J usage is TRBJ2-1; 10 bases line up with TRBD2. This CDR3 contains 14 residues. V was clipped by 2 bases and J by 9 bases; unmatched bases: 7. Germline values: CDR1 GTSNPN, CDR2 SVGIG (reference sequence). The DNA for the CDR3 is TGTGCCTGGAGTTTAGCGGGGGGTGTCGGTGAGCAGTTCTTC. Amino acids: CAWSLAGGVGEQFF.

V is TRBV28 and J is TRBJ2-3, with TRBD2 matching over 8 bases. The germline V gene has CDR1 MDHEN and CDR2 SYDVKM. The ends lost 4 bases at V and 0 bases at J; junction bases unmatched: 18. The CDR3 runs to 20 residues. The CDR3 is CASSWLSGLDKNPSTDTQYF. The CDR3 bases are TGTGCCAGCAGTTGGCTCTCGGGACTAGATAAAAACCCAAGCACAGATACGCAGTATTTT.